These T cell receptor beta chains were read from a single sample in a study of cytomegalovirus exposure and HLA in healthy donors. Sequencing used immunoSEQ multiplex PCR; TCRdb keeps in-frame clones, though not all of them. The sample holds fewer than 180,000 clones, 70% to 80% seen once. The sample was PBMCs. These receptors were collected from a human donor in good health. The CDR3 runs from the conserved cysteine through the conserved F or W. A D gene is named only where the DNA matches it firmly. The size of a clone is reported for some rows only, either as once, few or many, or as a class for expanded clones.

.,TRBJ2-1,TRBV5-4,.,CASNSNLEQFF,TGTGCCAGCAACTCAAACTTGGAGCAGTTCTTC
TRBD1,TRBJ1-2,TRBV5-5,.,CASSLEGRTGVNYGYTF,TGTGCCAGCAGCCTCGAGGGTCGGACAGGGGTTAACTATGGCTACACCTTC
TRBD1,TRBJ1-1,TRBV10-1,.,CASSDYRTGGYTEAFF,TGCGCCAGCAGTGATTACCGGACAGGGGGCTACACTGAAGCTTTCTTT
.,TRBJ1-5,TRBV4-1,.,CASSHGGTNQPQHF,TGCGCCAGCAGCCACGGGGGTACTAATCAGCCCCAGCATTTT
.,TRBJ1-5,TRBV25-1,.,CASSEGGFQPQHF,TGTGCCAGCAGTGAGGGGGGGTTTCAGCCCCAGCATTTT
.,TRBJ1-1,TRBV19,.,CASSMEGRNTEAFF,TGTGCCAGTAGTATGGAGGGGAGGAACACTGAAGCTTTCTTT
TRBD2,TRBJ2-3,TRBV5-1,.,CASSFGGSGADTQYF,TGCGCCAGCAGCTTCGGCGGGAGCGGGGCAGATACGCAGTATTTT
TRBD1,TRBJ2-1,TRBV10-3,once,CAISPRGQGIDEQFF,TGTGCCATCAGTCCCCGGGGACAGGGGATCGATGAGCAGTTCTTC
TRBD1,TRBJ1-5,TRBV2,.,CASSDWGTGGNQPQHF,TGTGCCAGCAGTGATTGGGGGACAGGGGGCAATCAGCCCCAGCATTTT
TRBD2,TRBJ2-7,TRBV19,.,CASSVSSGAYQEQYF,TGTGCCAGTAGTGTGTCTAGCGGGGCATACCAAGAGCAGTACTTC
.,TRBJ1-2,TRBV5-1,.,CASSLGGREDYGYTF,TGCGCCAGCAGCTTGGGCGGGAGGGAGGACTATGGCTACACCTTC
.,TRBJ1-4,TRBV5-1,.,CASRPSAGAQEKLFF,TGCGCCAGCAGACCCTCGGCGGGGGCGCAGGAAAAACTGTTTTTT
TRBD2,TRBJ2-1,TRBV5-6,.,CASSVLAGGRNEQFF,TGTGCCAGCAGCGTCCTAGCGGGGGGCCGGAATGAGCAGTTCTTC
.,TRBJ1-5,TRBV11-2,.,CASSPTGLGQPQHF,TGTGCCAGCAGCCCTACAGGCCTTGGGCAGCCCCAGCATTTT
.,TRBJ2-1,TRBV11-1,.,CASSYNSYNEQFF,TGTGCCAGCAGCTACAACTCCTACAATGAGCAGTTCTTC
TRBD1,TRBJ2-7,TRBV28,.,CASSLGDRRQYF,TGTGCCAGCAGTTTGGGGGACAGAAGGCAGTACTTC
TRBD1,TRBJ2-7,TRBV19,.,CASSRTGGRFEQYF,TGTGCCAGTAGTAGGACAGGCGGACGGTTCGAGCAGTACTTC
.,TRBJ1-5,TRBV10-1,few,CASSESGSNQPQHF,TGCGCCAGCAGTGAGTCGGGCAGCAATCAGCCCCAGCATTTT
.,TRBJ2-5,TRBV7-6,.,CASSALTGGQESMKTQYF,TGTGCCAGCAGCGCACTTACGGGGGGACAGGAATCAATGAAGACCCAGTACTTC
.,TRBJ2-6,TRBV5-5,once,CASSLEAGHSGANVLTF,TGTGCCAGCAGCTTGGAGGCAGGCCACTCTGGGGCCAACGTCCTGACTTTC
.,TRBJ2-3,TRBV15,.,CATSNPGLTDTQYF,TGTGCCACCAGCAATCCGGGACTCACAGATACGCAGTATTTT
TRBD1,TRBJ2-7,TRBV6-5,few,CASSYGGDRGDYEQYF,TGTGCCAGCAGTTACGGTGGGGACAGGGGTGACTACGAGCAGTACTTC